This T cell receptor (beta chain) was captured in a study of shared clonotypes between healthy human individuals. Genomic DNA of every subset was divided equally among multiple immunoSEQ plates. TCRdb keeps only in-frame clones here, not all; method: immunoSEQ multiplex PCR. The sample has 2 million to 2.5 million clones, just under 95% seen once. In its sample, this clone was seen a few times. Its antigen is unknown. This CDR3 is also generated by other DNA sequences in the sample. Study-wide results and limits: Clonotype sharing across a few donors was observed for 4.5% to 6.5% of naive CD4 clonotypes. A small donor pool kept down the genetic and exposure-history diversity that was represented.

Material: naive CD4+ T cells from PBMCs. Documented subset: CD45RA+ positively selected. The sequence derives from a young man in good health. Some clones in this sample may be carry-over from other donors' samples.

CDR3 coding DNA: TGCGCCAGCAGCCCGGGGACAGGGATGAACACTGAAGCTTTCTTT. This codes for CASSPGTGMNTEAFF. The genes are TRBV5-1 and TRBJ1-1; 9 bases line up with TRBD1. CDR1 is SGHRS, CDR2 YFSETQ, per germline. Trimming at V came to 4 bases and at J to 0 bases, leaving 4 bases not matched to a gene. The CDR3 is 15 amino acids. The entire variable domain, with the rest obtained from reference TRBV5-1 and TRBJ1-1, is as follows: KAGVTQTPRYLIKTRGQQVTLSCSPISGHRSVSWYQQTPGQGLQFLFEYFSETQRNKGNFPGRFSGRQFSNSRSEMNVSTLELGDSALYLCASSPGTGMNTEAFFGQGTRLTVV.